These 23 T cell receptor beta chains came from one sample sequenced in a study of blood T cell repertoires in COVID-19. Repertoires were generated with immunoSEQ multiplex PCR, while TCRdb's copy carries only in-frame clones and drops some. The sample records around 40,000 clones, about 90% being singletons. The sample was peripheral blood. These receptors originate from a man aged 45-60 years with active or convalescent COVID-19.

The chain carries TRBV18 and TRBJ1-3; TRBD1 might be the D (6 bases). Germline CDR1 reads KGHSH; CDR2 reads LQKENI. The CDR3 runs 14 residues. Deletions cut 4 bases from V and 3 bases from J, with 10 bases between. The DNA of the CDR3 is TGTGCCAGCTCACTAACAGGGCTTGGAAACACCATATATTTT. Amino acids: CASSLTGLGNTIYF. Full variable domain (outside the CDR3, taken from reference TRBV18 and TRBJ1-3): NAGVMQNPRHLVRRRGQEARLRCSPMKGHSHVYWYRQLPEEGLKFMVYLQKENIIDESGMPKERFSAEFPKEGPSILRIQQVVRGDSAAYFCASSLTGLGNTIYFGEGSWLTVV.

The chain uses TRBV12-3 or TRBV12-4 and TRBJ2-7; no firm D call. The V gene lost 1 base and the J gene lost 6 bases, with 10 bases spanning the gap. The length of the CDR3 is 13 residues. The CDR3 spells CASSLGLESEQYF. CDR3 nucleotides: TGTGCCAGCAGTTTAGGATTGGAGAGCGAGCAGTACTTC.

J is TRBJ2-7 and V is TRBV11-1; a possible D gene is TRBD1 (6 bases). Germline loops: CDR1 SGHAT, CDR2 FQDESV (reference sequence). Trimming took off 1 base at V and 5 bases at J, with 15 bases between the two ends. The CDR3 is made up of 15 amino acids. CDR3 sequence reads: CASSLDRDKLNEQYF. The DNA of the CDR3 is TGTGCCAGCAGCTTAGACAGGGATAAACTCAACGAGCAGTACTTC.

The CDR3 protein is CASSVEHFARNEQFF. CDR3 in DNA: TGTGCCAGCAGCGTAGAACATTTCGCTAGGAATGAGCAGTTCTTC. The chain couples TRBV9 to TRBJ2-1; no clear D gene. Germline V lookup: CDR1 SGDLS, CDR2 YYNGEE. V gave up 0 bases and J gave up 7 bases, with 14 bases separating them. The length of the CDR3 is 15 residues.

This chain links TRBV29-1 with TRBJ2-5; TRBD1 might be the D (6 bases). The V and J ends lost 7 bases and 4 bases respectively, with 22 bases between them. The CDR3 has 15 amino acids. Germline V gives CDR1 SQVTM, CDR2 ANQGSEA. This CDR3 reads CSGTVLDSSRETQYF. DNA for the CDR3: TGCAGCGGTACCGTCTTGGACAGTTCCAGAGAGACCCAGTACTTC.

The chain joins TRBV5-1 to TRBJ1-1, with 10 positions matching TRBD1. V shed 4 bases and J 4 bases; nucleotides not matched to a gene: 7. This CDR3 spans 15 amino acids. Germline lookup yields CDR1 SGHRS and CDR2 YFSETQ. The CDR3, as DNA: TGCGCCAGCAGCGCGACAGGGGGCGCCTTCACTGAAGCTTTCTTT. Residues: CASSATGGAFTEAFF. The full variable domain, its missing parts supplied by reference TRBV5-1 and TRBJ1-1, is KAGVTQTPRYLIKTRGQQVTLSCSPISGHRSVSWYQQTPGQGLQFLFEYFSETQRNKGNFPGRFSGRQFSNSRSEMNVSTLELGDSALYLCASSATGGAFTEAFFGQGTRLTVV.

This chain connects TRBV7-3 to TRBJ2-2, with D possibly being TRBD1 (6 bases). This CDR3 is built from 15 residues. In germline, CDR1 is SGHTA, CDR2 FQGTGA. Trimming stripped 3 bases from V and 0 bases from J, with 8 bases between. The CDR3 DNA sequence: TGTGCCAGCAGCTTGCAGGGGTCGAACACCGGGGAGCTGTTTTTT. This translates into CASSLQGSNTGELFF. The full variable domain, rest sourced from reference TRBV7-3 and TRBJ2-2, is GAGVSQTPSNKVTEKGKYVELRCDPISGHTALYWYRQSLGQGPEFLIYFQGTGAADDSGLPNDRFFAVRPEGSVSTLKIQRTERGDSAVYLCASSLQGSNTGELFFGEGSRLTVL.

This chain connects TRBV5-1 to TRBJ2-1; D not resolved. In germline, CDR1 is SGHRS, CDR2 YFSETQ. The CDR3 length is 15 residues. Trimming removed 4 bases at V and 0 bases at J, with 11 bases between. CDR3 residues: CASSLQVSSYNEQFF. CDR3 nucleotide sequence: TGCGCCAGCAGCCTTCAGGTGAGCTCCTACAATGAGCAGTTCTTC.

The rearrangement joins TRBV3-1 (or the pseudogene TRBV3-2) to TRBJ1-1; D gene ambiguous. This CDR3 is 15 amino acids long. The germline CDR1 and CDR2 sequences are LGHDT and YNNKEL (reference sequence). The V end was cut by 7 bases, the J end by 1 base, with 16 bases between. CDR3 loop: CASTPPTGANTEAFF. The CDR3 nucleotides read TGTGCCAGCACCCCTCCAACGGGTGCGAACACTGAAGCTTTCTTT.

The rearrangement joins TRBV7-2 to TRBJ1-5, with TRBD1 identical over 8 bases. Trimming removed 4 bases from V and 6 bases from J; junction bases left unmatched: 5. The CDR3 is 14 residues long. Germline CDR1 reads SGHTA; CDR2 reads FQGNSA. This chain's CDR3 is CASSSDRVVQPQHF. CDR3 in DNA: TGTGCCAGCAGCTCGGACAGGGTAGTTCAGCCCCAGCATTTT.

The chain links TRBV5-1 to TRBJ1-1; D is unresolved. The CDR3 extends over 15 amino acids. Deletions cut 1 base from V and 4 bases from J, with 14 bases between. Germline V gives CDR1 SGHRS, CDR2 YFSETQ. For the CDR3, the DNA is TGCGCCAGCAGCTTGTTTTCGGGTGGTGGCACTGAAGCTTTCTTT. Translating it yields CASSLFSGGGTEAFF. Full variable domain (remainder filled in from reference TRBV5-1 and TRBJ1-1): KAGVTQTPRYLIKTRGQQVTLSCSPISGHRSVSWYQQTPGQGLQFLFEYFSETQRNKGNFPGRFSGRQFSNSRSEMNVSTLELGDSALYLCASSLFSGGGTEAFFGQGTRLTVV.

V and J are TRBV7-9 and TRBJ2-1; maybe TRBD2 (6 bases). The V gene lost 1 base and the J gene lost 6 bases, with 22 bases spanning the gap. Germline V gene sequence: CDR1 SEHNR, CDR2 FQNEAQ (reference sequence). This CDR3 spans 18 amino acids. CDR3 amino acids: CASSLGQSSGSRGNEQFF. CDR3 sequence (DNA): TGTGCCAGCAGCTTAGGACAGTCAAGCGGGTCCCGCGGCAATGAGCAGTTCTTC.

The V and J genes are TRBV5-5 and TRBJ2-2, with TRBD2 matching over 8 bases. Germline V lookup: CDR1 SGHKS, CDR2 YYEKEE (reference sequence). V trimming: 7 bases; J trimming: 7 bases; junction bases outside the gene matches: 9. The CDR3 consists of 14 residues. CDR3 region: CASAQAGVSGELFF. DNA of the CDR3: TGTGCCAGCGCCCAAGCGGGAGTCAGCGGGGAGCTGTTTTTT.

The V and J genes are TRBV6-2 or TRBV6-3 and TRBJ1-2; 7 bases are a match to TRBD1. The V gene's germline CDR1 is MNHEY and CDR2 SVGEGT. The V gene end was trimmed by 2 bases and the J gene end by 8 bases; junction bases not matched to a gene: 2. The CDR3 loop spans 12 amino acids. CDR3: CASSYRGQGYTF. The DNA of the CDR3 is TGTGCCAGCAGTTACAGGGGGCAAGGCTACACCTTC.

This clone was seen a few times. The rearrangement links TRBV6-5 to TRBJ1-2, with 10 bases matching TRBD1. CDR1 is MNHEY and CDR2 is SVGAGI in the germline V gene. The CDR3 is made up of 13 amino acids. The V segment lost 6 bases and the J segment 8 bases; nucleotides outside the gene matches: 6. Here the CDR3 DNA reads TGTGCCAGCAGCCGACAGGGGGCGACGGGCTACACCTTC. This encodes CASSRQGATGYTF.

This clone showed up many times. The J gene is TRBJ1-1, the V gene TRBV9; 7 bases are a match to TRBD1. Germline CDR1 SGDLS, CDR2 YYNGEE. V dropped 4 bases and J dropped 0; count of bases not matched to a gene: 6. The CDR3 contains 15 residues. CDR3 protein: CASSPEGALNTEAFF. Here the CDR3 DNA reads TGTGCCAGCAGCCCCGAGGGGGCGTTGAACACTGAAGCTTTCTTT.

The V and J genes are TRBV6-1 and TRBJ2-6; D may be TRBD1 (6 bases). Per germline, CDR1 MNHNS and CDR2 SASEGT. The CDR3 runs to 15 residues. Trimming shortened V by 3 bases and J by 5 bases, and 11 bases separated the two germline ends. The CDR3 spells CASSEIQGRANVLTF. The CDR3 DNA sequence: TGTGCCAGCAGTGAGATACAGGGCCGGGCCAACGTCCTGACTTTC.

This clone is a singleton in its sample. This chain links TRBV12-3 or TRBV12-4 with TRBJ1-2; perhaps TRBD1 as D (6 bases). CDR3 length: 13 amino acids. V was clipped by 6 bases and J by 4 bases, with 12 bases between them. As DNA, the CDR3 is TGTGCCAGCAGCAGGGGAGGGGTCTATGGCTACACCTTC. Protein product: CASSRGGVYGYTF.

The chain carries TRBV6-5 and TRBJ1-1, with 7 bases lining up with TRBD1. With 10 bases clipped from V and 11 bases from J, the junction kept 10 bases outside the gene matches. The germline V gene has CDR1 MNHEY and CDR2 SVGAGI. This CDR3 contains 11 residues. Here the CDR3 DNA reads TGTGCCACCGAGGGGGCACCTGGGGCTTTCTTT. It yields the protein CATEGAPGAFF.

This clone was observed a single time. This CDR3 reads CSARPRGAFF. CDR3 sequence (DNA): TGCAGTGCTAGGCCAAGAGGAGCTTTCTTT. The genes are TRBV20-1 and TRBJ1-1; D is ambiguous. The germline V gene has CDR1 DFQATT and CDR2 SNEGSKA (reference sequence). The CDR3 consists of 10 residues. Trimming removed 3 bases at V and 10 bases at J, with 9 bases between.

This sequence joins TRBV7-9 and TRBJ1-2, with 7 bases that match TRBD1. The length of the CDR3 is 14 residues. CDR1 and CDR2 from the germline V gene are SEHNR and FQNEAQ (reference sequence). V shed 4 bases and J 6 bases; nucleotides not matched to a gene: 8. The CDR3 loop reads CASSSQGNSHGYTF. For the CDR3, the DNA is TGTGCCAGCAGCTCACAGGGGAATTCGCATGGCTACACCTTC.

The chain employs TRBV10-3 and TRBJ1-5; 9 nucleotides align to TRBD1. CDR1 is ENHRY, CDR2 SYGVKD, per germline. V lost 4 bases and J lost 3; bases outside the gene matches: 1. The CDR3 runs to 14 residues. The CDR3 DNA sequence: TGTGCCATCAGTGGGACAGGGGACAATCAGCCCCAGCATTTT. It translates to CAISGTGDNQPQHF.

This rearrangement joins TRBV9 to TRBJ2-5; D may be TRBD2 (5 bases). Deletions cut 0 bases from V and 5 bases from J, with 14 bases between. Germline CDR1 and CDR2: SGDLS and YYNGEE. The CDR3 runs 15 residues. The CDR3 region has the DNA TGTGCCAGCAGCGTAGGTAACGCCGGCGGGGAGACCCAGTACTTC. This encodes CASSVGNAGGETQYF.